This TCR beta chain was sequenced in a study of shared T cell receptors in the human thymus. Trimming cost V 0 bases and J 0 bases, with 15 bases left between them. This CDR3 has 17 amino acids. Germline values: CDR1 SGDLS, CDR2 YYNGEE. TCRdb keeps only in-frame clones here, not all; method: immunoSEQ multiplex PCR. The sample gives around 730,000 clones, approximately 85% of which show up once; roughly 0.01% is in the top ten. In addition, the sample was reused for a study of human thymus T cells. That work adds: The thymus was resected at corrective cardiac surgery.

This chain connects TRBV9 to TRBJ1-2; D not certain. The receptor's source is a girl under three years old with a congenital heart defect. Sequenced input: thymocytes. CDR3 residues: CASSVGPSTLANYGYTF. The CDR3 DNA sequence: TGTGCCAGCAGCGTAGGCCCGTCTACTCTAGCTAACTATGGCTACACCTTC.